Listed here is a single T cell receptor beta chain. Some clones are missing from TCRdb's copy, which holds only in-frame ones; the method was immunoSEQ multiplex PCR. The sample records around 83,000 clones, about 88% being singletons. The data derive from a study of OX40 agonist ivuxolimab in advanced cancers. Study-wide context: It was permissible to have had prior anti-PD-1, anti-PD-L1 or anti-CTLA-4 therapy, and over 35% had some.

This CDR3 has 16 amino acids. Germline CDR1 MNHNS, CDR2 SASEGT. V lost 0 bases and J 1 base, leaving 10 bases between the germline ends. The starting material was CD4+ or CD8+ T cells sorted from blood, obtained in a trial of the OX40 agonist ivuxolimab. The V gene is TRBV6-1, the J gene TRBJ1-3, with D possibly being TRBD1 (5 bases). This TCR was recovered from an adult with an advanced solid tumor such as melanoma, head and neck, liver or kidney cancer. The chain's CDR3 is CASSEAVGGSGNTIYF. The CDR3 DNA sequence: TGTGCCAGCAGTGAAGCAGTGGGGGGGTCTGGAAACACCATATATTTT.